This entry is about one TCR beta chain. This sample was taken from a study of sequential checkpoint blockade in melanoma. About the study: Patients were randomized 1:1 to nivolumab-then-ipilimumab or ipilimumab-then-nivolumab first-line. Each arm's sequence ended with maintenance nivolumab.

The table came from immunoSEQ multiplex PCR; TCRdb's copy has only in-frame clones and leaves some out. The sample lists under 20,000 clones, around 80% occurring once. Treatment noted: randomized to nivolumab then ipilimumab (arm A) or the reverse (arm B). In germline, CDR1 is SGHVS, CDR2 FNYEAQ. The CDR3 has 15 amino acids. Trimming removed 5 bases at V and 3 bases at J, with 14 bases between. The clonotype was recovered from a human donor with melanoma. The sequences come from CD8+ T cells sorted from blood (inferred from file names), collected from a patient given nivolumab and ipilimumab in sequence. The chain joins TRBV7-6 to TRBJ1-5; D is possibly TRBD1 (6 bases). The CDR3 DNA sequence: TGTGCCAGCAGCGCTTACAGGGACCCCAATCAGCCCCAGCATTTT. This translates into CASSAYRDPNQPQHF. The full variable domain, its missing parts supplied by reference TRBV7-6 and TRBJ1-5, is GAGVSQSPRYKVTKRGQDVALRCDPISGHVSLYWYRQALGQGPEFLTYFNYEAQQDKSGLPNDRFSAERPEGSISTLTIQRTEQRDSAMYRCASSAYRDPNQPQHFGDGTRLSIL.